A single sample gave rise to the 11 T cell receptor beta chains below, sequenced in a study of blood T cell repertoires in COVID-19 (dated by TCRdb to 2019 to 2021). The receptor library was made with the immunoSEQ multiplex PCR assay. Entries here come from immuneACCESS through TCRdb and include only in-frame sequences with V and J called. Some clones fail to appear in such tables; in the studies checked, an unresolved V gene covers under half of the shortfall, and the cause of the remainder is unknown. The sample data list 130,000 to 150,000 clones, and 80% to 90% of these were observed just once. The ten most abundant clones make up roughly 10% of the sample. Sequencing used PBMCs or T cells enriched from blood (not recorded which). The source of these receptors is a man aged 55 to 70 who had recovered from COVID-19.

The chain uses TRBV19 and TRBJ2-7, with D perhaps matching TRBD2 (8 bases). The germline V and J ends were trimmed by 3 bases and 3 bases, with 15 bases remaining between them. From germline, CDR1 is LNHDA and CDR2 SQIVND (reference sequence). The CDR3 contains 15 residues. The CDR3 DNA follows: TGTGCCAGTAGTATCGGGGGGGACAGACTCTACGAGCAGTACTTC. This translates into CASSIGGDRLYEQYF.

In nucleotides, the CDR3 is TGTGCCAGCAGTCGACAGGGGGCGCCTGGTGAAGCTTTCTTT. This gives the protein CASSRQGAPGEAFF. The chain employs TRBV6-5 and TRBJ1-1; 10 bases line up with TRBD1. CDR3 size: 14 residues. The germline V gene encodes CDR1 MNHEY and CDR2 SVGAGI. V gave up 5 bases and J gave up 7 bases; unmatched junction bases: 7.

This chain connects TRBV30 to TRBJ2-3; maybe TRBD2 (6 bases). The CDR3 sequence is 13 residues long. V lost 4 bases, J lost 8 bases, and 16 bases lay in between. The germline gives CDR1 GTSNPN, CDR2 SVGIG (reference sequence). CDR3 in amino acids: CAWNGRERVTQYF. The CDR3 nucleotides are TGTGCCTGGAATGGTCGGGAGAGGGTTACGCAGTATTTT.

The chain couples TRBV15 to TRBJ1-5; 8 nucleotides agree with TRBD1. This CDR3 region has 15 residues. Germline-derived CDR1 and CDR2 are LNHNV and YYDKDF (reference sequence). Trimming cost V 8 bases and J 0 bases; bases outside gene matches: 6. This CDR3 reads CATGTGGYSNQPQHF. The CDR3 bases are TGTGCCACCGGAACAGGGGGATATAGCAATCAGCCCCAGCATTTT. Based on the CDR3 plus reference TRBV15 and TRBJ1-5, the full variable domain is DAMVIQNPRYQVTQFGKPVTLSCSQTLNHNVMYWYQQKSSQAPKLLFHYYDKDFNNEADTPDNFQSRRPNTSFCFLDIRSPGLGDTAMYLCATGTGGYSNQPQHFGDGTRLSIL.

V usage is TRBV19 and J usage is TRBJ2-2; tentatively, D is TRBD1 (6 bases). Germline CDR1 is LNHDA and CDR2 is SQIVND (reference sequence). V lost 6 bases and J 6 bases, leaving 14 bases between the germline ends. The CDR3 runs 14 residues. For the CDR3, the DNA is TGTGCCAGTAGATCACAGGGAAAATCCGGGGAGCTGTTTTTT. Protein: CASRSQGKSGELFF.

The chain joins TRBV5-4 to TRBJ1-4; 7 positions match TRBD1. Germline V CDR1 and CDR2: SGHNT, YYREEE (reference sequence). Unmatched junction bases numbered 5, after V lost 4 bases and J lost 5 bases. The CDR3 covers 14 residues. CDR3 nucleotide sequence: TGTGCCAGCAGCAGGGACAGCTCGAATGAAAAACTGTTTTTT. Residues: CASSRDSSNEKLFF.

The chain carries TRBV12-3 or TRBV12-4 and TRBJ1-2; 7 bases agree with TRBD1. Trimming cost V 3 bases and J 7 bases; bases outside gene matches: 5. This CDR3 is built from 13 residues. DNA of the CDR3: TGTGCCAGCAGTTTGGGACAGACGATTGGCTACACCTTC. Amino acids: CASSLGQTIGYTF.

This sequence joins TRBV5-5 and TRBJ1-2; 8 nucleotides agree with TRBD1. Germline values: CDR1 SGHKS, CDR2 YYEKEE (reference sequence). V shed 2 bases, J shed 4 bases, and the junction held 1 base outside the gene matches. This CDR3 spans 13 amino acids. The CDR3 reads CASSLQGGYGYTF. In DNA, the CDR3 is TGTGCCAGCAGCTTACAGGGGGGCTATGGCTACACCTTC.

The chain recombines TRBV5-8 with TRBJ2-3; 7 nucleotides line up with TRBD1. Per germline, CDR1 SGHTS and CDR2 YDEGEE. The CDR3 loop spans 16 amino acids. V was pared by 2 bases and J by 0 bases, with 6 bases of the junction left unmatched. CDR3 residues: CASSFGTETSTDTQYF. The CDR3 nucleotides read TGTGCCAGCAGCTTCGGGACAGAAACTAGCACAGATACGCAGTATTTT.

This clone was recorded once. This chain links TRBV15 with TRBJ1-3; weak D call: TRBD1 (5 bases). This CDR3 contains 15 residues. Germline assignment: CDR1 LNHNV and CDR2 YYDKDF (reference sequence). Deletions cut 1 base from V and 4 bases from J, with 11 bases between. CDR3 nucleotide sequence: TGTGCCACCAGCAGAGTGCAGGGCTCAGGAAACACCATATATTTT. Translated: CATSRVQGSGNTIYF.

J is TRBJ2-7 and V is TRBV7-9, with D tentatively TRBD2 (6 bases). Germline V gene sequence: CDR1 SEHNR, CDR2 FQNEAQ (reference sequence). Trimming shortened V by 4 bases and J by 1 base, and 17 bases separated the two germline ends. This CDR3 has 16 residues. CDR3 in DNA: TGTGCCAGCAGCTCACTAGGGGCGGGATCTTCCTACGAGCAGTACTTC. This gives the protein CASSSLGAGSSYEQYF.